A selection of T cell receptor beta chains follows, all from one sample in a study of neurological immune-mediated disorders. TCRdb ran MiXCR on the 5' RACE reads and lists one entry per CDR3 protein. The sample has some 54,000 distinct CDR3 sequences; around a tenth are singletons. The sequencing input was PBMCs. Receptors were obtained from a male donor with HTLV-1-associated myelopathy (HAM/TSP). Each CDR3 is given with its conserved first and last residue. Each record gives: J gene, clone size, D gene, V gene, CDR3 protein, CDR3 DNA. The D gene is left open where the match is weak. Sizes are listed as once, few, many or a size class.

j_gene: TRBJ1-2
abundance: many
d_gene: -
v_gene: TRBV7-3
CDR3aa: CASSLTLIQGGYTF
CDR3nt: TGTGCCAGCAGCTTAACGTTAATCCAGGGGGGCTACACCTTC

j_gene: TRBJ2-5
abundance: many
d_gene: -
v_gene: TRBV5-6
CDR3aa: CASSLGVDETQYF
CDR3nt: TGTGCCAGCAGCTTGGGTGTTGACGAGACCCAGTACTTC

j_gene: TRBJ2-2
abundance: many
d_gene: TRBD1
v_gene: TRBV7-8
CDR3aa: CASSLADGTGFLGELFF
CDR3nt: TGTGCCAGCAGCTTAGCTGACGGGACAGGGTTTCTCGGGGAGCTGTTTTTT

j_gene: TRBJ1-2
abundance: many
d_gene: -
v_gene: TRBV7-2
CDR3aa: CASSSDPNYGYTF
CDR3nt: TGTGCCAGCAGCTCGGACCCGAACTATGGCTACACCTTC

j_gene: TRBJ2-1
abundance: many
d_gene: -
v_gene: TRBV7-9
CDR3aa: CASSLGRWQLNNEQFF
CDR3nt: TGTGCCAGCAGCTTAGGACGGTGGCAGCTGAACAATGAGCAGTTCTTC

j_gene: TRBJ2-1
abundance: many
d_gene: -
v_gene: TRBV9
CDR3aa: CASSERSRSYNEQFF
CDR3nt: TGTGCCAGCAGCGAACGGAGTAGGTCCTACAATGAGCAGTTCTTC

j_gene: TRBJ1-6
abundance: many
d_gene: TRBD1
v_gene: TRBV4-3
CDR3aa: CASSQNRGSPLHF
CDR3nt: TGCGCCAGCAGCCAAAACAGGGGTTCACCCCTCCACTTT

j_gene: TRBJ2-1
abundance: many
d_gene: TRBD2
v_gene: TRBV3-1
CDR3aa: CASSHLTGLAGNEQFF
CDR3nt: TGTGCCAGCAGCCATCTGACGGGACTAGCTGGGAATGAGCAGTTCTTC

j_gene: TRBJ1-5
abundance: many
d_gene: TRBD1
v_gene: TRBV6-1
CDR3aa: CASSLTGQVQPQHF
CDR3nt: TGTGCCAGCAGCCTGACAGGGCAGGTCCAGCCCCAGCATTTT

j_gene: TRBJ1-4
abundance: many
d_gene: -
v_gene: TRBV12-3/TRBV12-4
CDR3aa: CASTLRGRSEKLFF
CDR3nt: TGTGCCAGCACCCTCCGGGGCCGTTCCGAAAAACTGTTTTTT

j_gene: TRBJ2-3
abundance: many
d_gene: -
v_gene: TRBV20-1
CDR3aa: CSALRRGLGDTQYF
CDR3nt: TGCAGTGCTTTAAGGAGAGGGCTAGGAGATACGCAGTATTTT

j_gene: TRBJ1-4
abundance: many
d_gene: -
v_gene: TRBV5-1
CDR3aa: CASSLAGGTNEKLFF
CDR3nt: TGCGCCAGCAGCTTGGCCGGAGGGACTAATGAAAAACTGTTTTTT

j_gene: TRBJ1-1
abundance: many
d_gene: -
v_gene: TRBV6-5
CDR3aa: CASSYSMRGASTEAFF
CDR3nt: TGTGCCAGCAGTTACTCGATGCGGGGCGCAAGCACTGAAGCTTTCTTT

j_gene: TRBJ1-1
abundance: many
d_gene: -
v_gene: TRBV5-1
CDR3aa: CASSLDGMYEAFF
CDR3nt: TGCGCCAGCAGCTTGGACGGGATGTACGAAGCTTTCTTT

j_gene: TRBJ2-1
abundance: many
d_gene: -
v_gene: TRBV20-1
CDR3aa: CSASDRQVFAYNEQFF
CDR3nt: TGCAGTGCTAGTGACCGACAGGTCTTCGCATACAATGAGCAGTTCTTC

j_gene: TRBJ2-7
abundance: many
d_gene: -
v_gene: TRBV9
CDR3aa: CASSVGRTDYEQYF
CDR3nt: TGTGCCAGCAGCGTAGGGCGGACAGACTACGAGCAGTACTTC

j_gene: TRBJ1-6
abundance: many
d_gene: TRBD1
v_gene: TRBV20-1
CDR3aa: CSALGTGAVSSYNSPLHF
CDR3nt: TGCAGTGCTCTTGGGACAGGGGCCGTAAGCTCCTATAATTCACCCCTCCACTTT

j_gene: TRBJ1-2
abundance: many
d_gene: TRBD1
v_gene: TRBV2
CDR3aa: CASSEGRGLYGYTF
CDR3nt: TGTGCCAGCAGTGAGGGCAGGGGGCTGTATGGCTACACCTTC

j_gene: TRBJ2-1
abundance: many
d_gene: TRBD1
v_gene: TRBV20-1
CDR3aa: CSARALDRGWYNEQFF
CDR3nt: TGCAGTGCTAGGGCCCTCGACAGGGGGTGGTACAATGAGCAGTTCTTC

j_gene: TRBJ2-1
abundance: many
d_gene: TRBD2
v_gene: TRBV28
CDR3aa: CASSSPGGAGNEQFF
CDR3nt: TGTGCCAGCAGTTCCCCCGGGGGGGCGGGCAATGAGCAGTTCTTC

j_gene: TRBJ1-1
abundance: many
d_gene: -
v_gene: TRBV3-1
CDR3aa: CASSRLGLTEAFF
CDR3nt: TGTGCCAGCAGCCGCCTGGGGCTTACTGAAGCTTTCTTT

j_gene: TRBJ1-2
abundance: many
d_gene: TRBD1
v_gene: TRBV20-1
CDR3aa: CSATGDSNYGYTF
CDR3nt: TGCAGTGCTACAGGGGACAGTAACTATGGCTACACCTTC

j_gene: TRBJ1-6
abundance: many
d_gene: -
v_gene: TRBV20-1
CDR3aa: CSATQGPAPLHF
CDR3nt: TGCAGTGCTACCCAGGGACCCGCACCCCTCCACTTT

j_gene: TRBJ2-2
abundance: many
d_gene: TRBD1
v_gene: TRBV5-1
CDR3aa: CASSPGTATGELFF
CDR3nt: TGCGCCAGCAGCCCAGGGACAGCCACCGGGGAGCTGTTTTTT

j_gene: TRBJ1-1
abundance: many
d_gene: TRBD1
v_gene: TRBV7-2
CDR3aa: CASSPPTGRNTEAFF
CDR3nt: TGTGCCAGCAGCCCGCCGACAGGGAGAAACACTGAAGCTTTCTTT